This TCR beta chain was captured in a study of control samples from healthy donors and cancer patients. Sequencing used immunoSEQ multiplex PCR; TCRdb keeps in-frame clones, though not all of them. The table shows about 130,000 clones, with 80% to 95% occurring only once. CDR3 length equals 11 residues. Germline CDR1 GTSNPN, CDR2 SVGIG (reference sequence). The chain joins TRBV30 to TRBJ2-4, with D tentatively TRBD1 or TRBD2 (6 bases each). This TCR came from a man older than 75 with head and neck cancer. The sequencing sample was made of PBMCs. The CDR3 DNA is TGTGGGGTAGGGGGGTCGGACATTCAGTACTTC. It encodes CGVGGSDIQYF.